A single sample is the source of the 25 T cell receptor beta chains below, sequenced in a study of blood T cell repertoires in COVID-19. Clones were read by immunoSEQ multiplex PCR, and TCRdb kept only the in-frame ones, dropping some. The profile shows under 300,000 clones, around four fifths of them singletons. Sample: PBMCs or T cells enriched from blood (not recorded which). The receptors stem from a man aged 40-50 years who had recovered from COVID-19.

The V and J genes are TRBV18 and TRBJ2-1; a possible D gene is TRBD1 (8 bases). Germline CDR1 and CDR2: KGHSH and LQKENI. The V gene lost 2 bases and the J gene lost 6 bases, with 14 bases spanning the gap. This CDR3 has 15 amino acids. The CDR3 here is CASSPGQGGGNEQFF. The CDR3 DNA reads as TGTGCCAGCTCACCAGGACAGGGCGGGGGCAATGAGCAGTTCTTC.

Regarding this clone: The sample carries other DNA sequences with the same CDR3. The chain has TRBV11-2 and TRBJ1-2; 9 bases map to TRBD1. The CDR3 totals 13 residues. Trimming took 5 bases from V and 5 from J; bases not matched to a gene: 3. Germline V CDR1 and CDR2: SGHAT, FQNNGV. This CDR3 reads CASSLGTGYGYTF. For the CDR3, the DNA is TGTGCCAGCAGCCTAGGGACAGGGTATGGCTACACCTTC.

J is TRBJ2-7 and V is TRBV9, with TRBD1 as a possible D gene (6 bases). The CDR3 spans 15 residues. The germline V gene encodes CDR1 SGDLS and CDR2 YYNGEE. Trimming took 0 bases from V and 0 from J, leaving 10 bases between them. The CDR3 DNA reads as TGTGCCAGCAGCGTAGAGGGGGTAAGCTCCTACGAGCAGTACTTC. It is translated as CASSVEGVSSYEQYF.

V is TRBV6-5 and J is TRBJ1-2; no reliable D call. Germline V gene sequence: CDR1 MNHEY, CDR2 SVGAGI. The CDR3 extends over 14 amino acids. V was cut by 7 bases and J by 1 base, with 13 bases left in between. CDR3 DNA sequence: TGTGCCAGCAACCGGGAGGGCGGTAACTATGGCTACACCTTC. Translating it yields CASNREGGNYGYTF.

The chain uses TRBV7-2 and TRBJ2-7; D gene unclear. Germline V lookup: CDR1 SGHTA, CDR2 FQGNSA. The V end lost 5 bases, the J end lost 1 base, and 9 bases lay between the germline ends. The CDR3 loop spans 13 amino acids. The DNA for the CDR3 is TGTGCCAGCAGCCCACGGAGATCCTACGAGCAGTACTTC. It translates to CASSPRRSYEQYF.

This clone was detected once. The chain combines TRBV19 with TRBJ2-3; D may be TRBD2 (5 bases). Trimming stripped 1 base from V and 6 bases from J, with 11 bases between. This CDR3 contains 14 residues. Per the germline V gene, CDR1 is LNHDA and CDR2 is SQIVND (reference sequence). CDR3 bases: TGTGCCAGTAGTATAGGGTGGGAGAGGGATACGCAGTATTTT. It codes for CASSIGWERDTQYF.

This chain links TRBV9 with TRBJ2-3; TRBD2 matches 11 bases. The CDR3 extends over 16 amino acids. Germline assignment: CDR1 SGDLS and CDR2 YYNGEE. V gave up 3 bases and J gave up 7 bases; unmatched junction bases: 10. This chain's CDR3 is CASSGRSGGVVNTQYF. The DNA for the CDR3 is TGTGCCAGCAGCGGGCGTAGCGGGGGGGTCGTAAATACGCAGTATTTT.

The gene calls are TRBV7-9 and TRBJ1-4; D is unclear. V was clipped by 3 bases and J by 8 bases, with 7 bases between them. Germline-derived CDR1 and CDR2 are SEHNR and FQNEAQ (reference sequence). This CDR3 contains 12 residues. DNA for the CDR3: TGTGCCAGCAGCTTGGAGCGGGAAAAACTGTTTTTT. The encoded protein is CASSLEREKLFF. Full variable domain (rest looked up from reference TRBV7-9 and TRBJ1-4): DTGVSQNPRHKITKRGQNVTFRCDPISEHNRLYWYRQTLGQGPEFLTYFQNEAQLEKSRLLSDRFSAERPKGSFSTLEIQRTEQGDSAMYLCASSLEREKLFFGSGTQLSVL.

The V and J genes are TRBV28 and TRBJ1-1, with a possible D match to TRBD1 (5 bases). The CDR3 totals 16 residues. CDR1 and CDR2 (germline): MDHEN, SYDVKM. V dropped 6 bases and J dropped 0 bases, with 17 bases sitting between them. CDR3 in DNA: TGTGCCAGCAGCCCCAGCTGGGGGGGACTGAACACTGAAGCTTTCTTT. It encodes CASSPSWGGLNTEAFF.

The rearrangement joins TRBV2 to TRBJ2-3, with D possibly matching TRBD2 (6 bases). Looked up from germline, CDR1 is SNHLY and CDR2 is FYNNEI. The CDR3 length is 14 residues. V was cut by 5 bases and J by 3 bases, with 12 bases left in between. The CDR3 sequence is CASSRVAATDTQYF. As DNA, the CDR3 is TGTGCCAGCAGTAGGGTAGCGGCGACAGATACGCAGTATTTT.

This chain joins TRBV2 and TRBJ1-5; D possibly corresponds to TRBD1 (6 bases). V lost 5 bases, J lost 5 bases, and 13 bases lay in between. The germline CDR1 and CDR2 sequences are SNHLY and FYNNEI. The CDR3 sequence is 14 residues long. The CDR3 region is CASSPDRMDQPQHF. For the CDR3, the DNA is TGTGCCAGCAGTCCTGACAGGATGGATCAGCCCCAGCATTTT.

The chain is built from TRBV15 and TRBJ1-4; D is possibly TRBD1 (5 bases). The V and J ends lost 1 base and 8 bases respectively, with 11 bases between them. The germline V gene has CDR1 LNHNV and CDR2 YYDKDF (reference sequence). The CDR3 consists of 14 residues. CDR3 loop: CATSRGGRVEKLFF. The CDR3, as DNA: TGTGCCACCAGCAGAGGCGGCAGGGTGGAAAAACTGTTTTTT.

This chain connects TRBV10-3 to TRBJ2-3, with D possibly TRBD2 on 7 matching bases. CDR1 is ENHRY, CDR2 SYGVKD, per germline. Between the trimmed V and J ends, which lost 2 bases and 3 bases, there was a span of 18 bases. The CDR3 length is 17 residues. The CDR3 sequence: CAISETSPGEGTDTQYF. The CDR3 region has the DNA TGTGCCATCAGTGAGACCTCCCCAGGGGAGGGAACAGATACGCAGTATTTT.

The CDR3 is CASSPRGETQYF. CDR3 in DNA: TGTGCCAGCAGCCCGAGGGGGGAGACCCAGTACTTC. The chain links TRBV7-9 to TRBJ2-5; possibly TRBD1 for D (6 bases). The CDR3 runs 12 residues. The germline V gene encodes CDR1 SEHNR and CDR2 FQNEAQ (reference sequence). V lost 5 bases, J lost 5 bases, and 9 bases lay in between.

The rearrangement joins TRBV28 to TRBJ1-5; unclear D gene. The CDR3 is 12 amino acids. Germline lookup yields CDR1 MDHEN and CDR2 SYDVKM. Trimming removed 10 bases from V and 4 bases from J, with 11 bases in between. The CDR3: CATTGVNQPQHF. CDR3 nucleotide sequence: TGTGCCACCACCGGAGTGAATCAGCCCCAGCATTTT. The whole variable domain, filled in from reference TRBV28 and TRBJ1-5, reads DVKVTQSSRYLVKRTGEKVFLECVQDMDHENMFWYRQDPGLGLRLIYFSYDVKMKEKGDIPEGYSVSREKKERFSLILESASTNQTSMYLCATTGVNQPQHFGDGTRLSIL.

The rearrangement links TRBV5-1 to TRBJ1-5; D is unresolved. The length of the CDR3 is 14 residues. The V end lost 1 base, the J end lost 5 bases, and 10 bases lay between the germline ends. CDR1 is SGHRS, CDR2 YFSETQ, per germline. The CDR3 loop is CASSLLGADQPQHF. The CDR3, as DNA: TGCGCCAGCAGCTTGCTAGGAGCGGATCAGCCCCAGCATTTT.

In this sample, this clone turned up a few times. The chain uses TRBV6-2 or TRBV6-3 and TRBJ1-5; tentatively, D is TRBD1 (5 bases). Germline CDR1 is MNHEY and CDR2 is SVGEGT. The CDR3 sequence is 15 residues long. Trimming left V 6 bases short and J 7 bases short, with 19 bases between. Here the CDR3 reads CASSKPPLEGQPQHF. Written as DNA, the CDR3 is TGTGCCAGCAGCAAACCCCCCCTGGAGGGGCAGCCCCAGCATTTT.

This rearrangement joins TRBV5-1 to TRBJ1-4, with D tentatively TRBD1 (6 bases). The CDR3 length is 14 residues. V was cut by 3 bases and J by 5 bases, with 11 bases left in between. Per germline, CDR1 SGHRS and CDR2 YFSETQ. CDR3: CASSWGHGNEKLFF. The CDR3 region has the DNA TGCGCCAGCAGCTGGGGACACGGGAATGAAAAACTGTTTTTT. The full variable domain, its missing parts supplied by reference TRBV5-1 and TRBJ1-4, is KAGVTQTPRYLIKTRGQQVTLSCSPISGHRSVSWYQQTPGQGLQFLFEYFSETQRNKGNFPGRFSGRQFSNSRSEMNVSTLELGDSALYLCASSWGHGNEKLFFGSGTQLSVL.

The chain employs TRBV10-1 and TRBJ1-3, with D possibly matching TRBD1 (5 bases). CDR3 size: 13 residues. Trimming pared 8 bases from V and 2 bases from J, leaving 10 bases between. Looked up from germline, CDR1 is WNHNN and CDR2 is SYGVQD (reference sequence). CDR3 coding DNA: TGCGCCAGCCAAGGGGAACCTGGAAACACCATATATTTT. Translated, it gives CASQGEPGNTIYF.

This chain links TRBV19 with TRBJ1-2, with a possible D match to TRBD1 (6 bases). The CDR3 covers 16 residues. CDR1 is LNHDA, CDR2 SQIVND, per germline (reference sequence). The V and J ends lost 5 bases and 7 bases respectively, with 23 bases between them. The DNA for the CDR3 is TGTGCCAGTAGTGCGACAGGCCCCCAATGGAGTGGTGGCTACACCTTC. This gives the protein CASSATGPQWSGGYTF.

In its sample, this clone was seen a few times. The chain couples TRBV19 to TRBJ2-1; TRBD2 matches 7 bases. V shed 1 base, J shed 4 bases, and the junction held 1 base outside the gene matches. CDR3 length: 14 residues. Germline V gene lookup returns CDR1 LNHDA and CDR2 SQIVND (reference sequence). DNA of the CDR3: TGTGCCAGTAGTATAGGACTAGCTTACAATGAGCAGTTCTTC. Translating gives CASSIGLAYNEQFF.

The chain combines TRBV5-6 with TRBJ2-7; tentative D call: TRBD1 (6 bases). The CDR3 runs to 14 residues. Per germline, CDR1 SGHDT and CDR2 YYEEEE. Between the trimmed V and J ends, which lost 2 bases and 4 bases, there was a span of 13 bases. The CDR3 DNA is TGTGCCAGCAGCTTTTCTTTCAGGGGTTACGAGCAGTACTTC. It encodes CASSFSFRGYEQYF. The full variable domain, with the rest looked up from reference TRBV5-6 and TRBJ2-7, is DAGVTQSPTHLIKTRGQQVTLRCSPKSGHDTVSWYQQALGQGPQFIFQYYEEEERQRGNFPDRFSGHQFPNYSSELNVNALLLGDSALYLCASSFSFRGYEQYFGPGTRLTVT.

This clone has a single count. V usage is TRBV4-2 and J usage is TRBJ1-1; a weak D match, TRBD1 (5 bases). V gave up 0 bases and J gave up 0 bases, with 8 bases separating them. The CDR3 loop spans 15 amino acids. Germline CDR1 is LGHNA and CDR2 is YNFKEQ. CDR3 DNA: TGTGCCAGCAGCCAAGAGCCAGGGCTGAACACTGAAGCTTTCTTT. It yields the protein CASSQEPGLNTEAFF.

This chain connects TRBV28 to TRBJ1-2; D remains ambiguous. V was shortened by 6 bases and J by 4 bases, with 9 bases between the two germline ends. The CDR3 length is 12 residues. CDR1 and CDR2 (germline): MDHEN, SYDVKM. CDR3 sequence reads: CASSTKPYGYTF. The CDR3 DNA reads as TGTGCCAGCAGCACCAAGCCCTATGGCTACACCTTC.

This chain links TRBV18 with TRBJ1-2; TRBD1 is a possible D gene (5 bases). The V end lost 4 bases, the J end lost 7 bases, and 16 bases lay between the germline ends. The germline gives CDR1 KGHSH, CDR2 LQKENI. The CDR3 consists of 14 residues. Here the CDR3 reads CASSQDDRPSGYTF. CDR3 bases: TGTGCCAGCTCACAGGACGACAGACCCTCTGGCTACACCTTC.